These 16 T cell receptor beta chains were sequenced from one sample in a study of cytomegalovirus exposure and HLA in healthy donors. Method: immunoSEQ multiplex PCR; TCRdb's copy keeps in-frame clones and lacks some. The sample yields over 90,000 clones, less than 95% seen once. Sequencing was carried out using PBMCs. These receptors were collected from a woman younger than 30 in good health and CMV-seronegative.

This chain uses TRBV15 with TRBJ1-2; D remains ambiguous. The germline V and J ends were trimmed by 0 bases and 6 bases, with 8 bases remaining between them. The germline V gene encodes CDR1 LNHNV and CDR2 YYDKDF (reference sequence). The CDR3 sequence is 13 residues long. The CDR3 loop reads CATSRDSTDGYTF. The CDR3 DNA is TGTGCCACCAGCAGAGATTCAACTGATGGCTACACCTTC.

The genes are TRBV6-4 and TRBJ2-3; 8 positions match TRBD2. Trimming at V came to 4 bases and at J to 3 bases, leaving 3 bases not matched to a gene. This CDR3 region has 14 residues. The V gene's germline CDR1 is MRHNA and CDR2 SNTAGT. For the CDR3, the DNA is TGTGCCAGCAGTGGCTCGGGGGGGACAGATACGCAGTATTTT. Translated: CASSGSGGTDTQYF.

CDR3 protein: CAISAGLNYEQYF. CDR3 DNA sequence: TGTGCCATCAGTGCGGGACTTAACTACGAGCAGTACTTC. The rearrangement links TRBV10-3 to TRBJ2-7; tentative D call: TRBD2 (6 bases). Trimming stripped 4 bases from V and 3 bases from J, with 10 bases between. Germline CDR1 ENHRY, CDR2 SYGVKD. The CDR3 loop spans 13 amino acids.

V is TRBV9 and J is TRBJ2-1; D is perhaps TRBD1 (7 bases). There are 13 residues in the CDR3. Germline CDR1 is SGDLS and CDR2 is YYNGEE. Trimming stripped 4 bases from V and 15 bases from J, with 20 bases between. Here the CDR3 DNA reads TGTGCCAGCAGCCCGCTCCAGGGGGAGGTGGGGTTCTTC. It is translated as CASSPLQGEVGFF.

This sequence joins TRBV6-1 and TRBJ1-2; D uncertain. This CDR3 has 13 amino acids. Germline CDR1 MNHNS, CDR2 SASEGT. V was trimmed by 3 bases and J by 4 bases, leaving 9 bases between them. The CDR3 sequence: CASSEQKRYGYTF. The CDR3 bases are TGTGCCAGCAGTGAGCAGAAACGCTATGGCTACACCTTC.

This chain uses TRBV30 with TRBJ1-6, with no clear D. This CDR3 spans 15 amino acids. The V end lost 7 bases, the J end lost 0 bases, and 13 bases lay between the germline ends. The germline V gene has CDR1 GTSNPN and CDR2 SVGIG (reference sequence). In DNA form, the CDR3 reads TGTGCCTCGCGGGTTTCTGGCTCCTATAATTCACCCCTCCACTTT. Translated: CASRVSGSYNSPLHF.

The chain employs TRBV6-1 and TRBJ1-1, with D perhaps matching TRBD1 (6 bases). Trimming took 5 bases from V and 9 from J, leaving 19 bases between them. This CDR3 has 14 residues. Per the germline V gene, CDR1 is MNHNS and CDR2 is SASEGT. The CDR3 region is CASSNGGADDKAFF. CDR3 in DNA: TGTGCCAGCAGTAACGGGGGGGCGGATGATAAAGCTTTCTTT.

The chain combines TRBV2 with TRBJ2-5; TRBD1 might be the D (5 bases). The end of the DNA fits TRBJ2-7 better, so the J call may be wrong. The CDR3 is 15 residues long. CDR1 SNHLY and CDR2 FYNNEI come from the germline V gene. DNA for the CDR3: TGTGCCAGCAGTGAAGCGGACACTCCGTCCTACGAGCAGTACTTC. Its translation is CASSEADTPSYEQYF.

For the CDR3, the DNA is TGTGCCAGTAGTATAATCCAGGGGGTGGGCTATGGCTACACCTTC. Its translation is CASSIIQGVGYGYTF. The chain joins TRBV19 to TRBJ1-2, with 7 positions matching TRBD1. This CDR3 is 15 amino acids long. CDR1 and CDR2 from the germline V gene are LNHDA and SQIVND (reference sequence). Germline trimming cut 2 bases from V and 4 bases from J; bases unmatched to any gene: 7.

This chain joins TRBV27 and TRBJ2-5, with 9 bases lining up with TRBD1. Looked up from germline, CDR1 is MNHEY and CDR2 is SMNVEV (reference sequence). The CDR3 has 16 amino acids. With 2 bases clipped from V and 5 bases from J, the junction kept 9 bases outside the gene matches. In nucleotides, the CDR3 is TGTGCCAGCAGTTTAGGAGTGAGACAGGGGGTCGAGACCCAGTACTTC. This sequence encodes CASSLGVRQGVETQYF.

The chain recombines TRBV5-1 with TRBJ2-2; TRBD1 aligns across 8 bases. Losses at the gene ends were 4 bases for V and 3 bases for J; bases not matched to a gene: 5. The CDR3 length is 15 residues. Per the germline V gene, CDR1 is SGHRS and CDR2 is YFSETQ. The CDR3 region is CASSSLQGDTGELFF. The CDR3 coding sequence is TGCGCCAGCAGCAGCCTACAGGGGGACACCGGGGAGCTGTTTTTT.

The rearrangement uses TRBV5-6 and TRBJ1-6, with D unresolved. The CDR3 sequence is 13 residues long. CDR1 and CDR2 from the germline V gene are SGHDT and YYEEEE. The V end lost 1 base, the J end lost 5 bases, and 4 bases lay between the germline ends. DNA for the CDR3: TGTGCCAGCAGCTTGACTGATAATTCACCCCTCCACTTT. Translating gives CASSLTDNSPLHF.

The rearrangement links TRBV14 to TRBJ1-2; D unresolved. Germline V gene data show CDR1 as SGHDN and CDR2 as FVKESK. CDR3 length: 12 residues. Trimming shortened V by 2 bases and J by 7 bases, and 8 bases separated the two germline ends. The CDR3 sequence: CASSQTSGGYTF. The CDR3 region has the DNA TGTGCCAGCAGCCAAACCTCGGGTGGCTACACCTTC.

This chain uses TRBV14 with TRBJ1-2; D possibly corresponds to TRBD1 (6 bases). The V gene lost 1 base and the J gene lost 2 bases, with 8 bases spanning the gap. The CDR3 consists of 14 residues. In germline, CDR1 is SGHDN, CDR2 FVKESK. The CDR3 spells CASSQGRGNYGYTF. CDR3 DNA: TGTGCCAGCAGCCAAGGCAGGGGAAACTATGGCTACACCTTC.

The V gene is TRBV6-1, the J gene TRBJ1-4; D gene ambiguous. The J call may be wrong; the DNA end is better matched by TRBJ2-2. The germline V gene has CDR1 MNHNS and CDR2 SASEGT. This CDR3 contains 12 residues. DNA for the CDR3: TGTGCCAGCAGGACTTTTACAGGGGAGCTGTTTTTT. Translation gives CASRTFTGELFF.

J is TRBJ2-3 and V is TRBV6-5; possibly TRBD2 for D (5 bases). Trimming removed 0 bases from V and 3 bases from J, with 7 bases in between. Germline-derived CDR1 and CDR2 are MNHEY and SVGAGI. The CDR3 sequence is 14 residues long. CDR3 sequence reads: CASSYSGATDTQYF. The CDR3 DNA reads TGTGCCAGCAGTTACTCGGGAGCAACAGATACGCAGTATTTT.